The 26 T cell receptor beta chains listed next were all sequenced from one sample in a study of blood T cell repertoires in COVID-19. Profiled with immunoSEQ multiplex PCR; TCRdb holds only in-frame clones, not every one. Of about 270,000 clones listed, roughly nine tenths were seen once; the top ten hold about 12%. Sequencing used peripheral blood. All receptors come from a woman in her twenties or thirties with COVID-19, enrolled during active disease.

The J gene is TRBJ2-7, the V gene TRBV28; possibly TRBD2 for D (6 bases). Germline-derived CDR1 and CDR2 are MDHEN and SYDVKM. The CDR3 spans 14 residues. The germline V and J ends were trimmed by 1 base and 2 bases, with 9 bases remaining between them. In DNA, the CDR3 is TGTGCCAGCAGTTTATATGGACTACCCTACGAGCAGTACTTC. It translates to CASSLYGLPYEQYF.

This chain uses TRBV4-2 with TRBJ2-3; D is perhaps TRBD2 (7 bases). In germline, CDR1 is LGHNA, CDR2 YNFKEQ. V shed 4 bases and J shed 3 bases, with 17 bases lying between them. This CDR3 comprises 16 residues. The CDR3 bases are TGTGCCAGCAGCCTCCCCCGGGGGGCCGTAACAGATACGCAGTATTTT. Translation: CASSLPRGAVTDTQYF.

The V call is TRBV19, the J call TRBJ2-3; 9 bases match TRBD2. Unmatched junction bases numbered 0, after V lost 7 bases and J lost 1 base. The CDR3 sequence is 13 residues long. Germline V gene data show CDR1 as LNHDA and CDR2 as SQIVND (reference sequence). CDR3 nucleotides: TGTGCCAGTAAGCGGGGGGGCACAGATACGCAGTATTTT. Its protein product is CASKRGGTDTQYF.

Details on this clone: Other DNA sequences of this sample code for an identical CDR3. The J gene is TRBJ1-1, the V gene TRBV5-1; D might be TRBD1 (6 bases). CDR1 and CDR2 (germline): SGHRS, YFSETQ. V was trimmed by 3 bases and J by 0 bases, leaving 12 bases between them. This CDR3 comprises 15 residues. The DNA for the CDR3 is TGCGCCAGCAGCTATGCCGGGACATTGAACACTGAAGCTTTCTTT. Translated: CASSYAGTLNTEAFF.

CDR3 in amino acids: CASSPVGPDYGYTF. The CDR3, as DNA: TGTGCCAGCAGTCCCGTGGGGCCAGACTATGGCTACACCTTC. The chain carries TRBV2 and TRBJ1-2; tentative D call: TRBD1 (5 bases). Germline values: CDR1 SNHLY, CDR2 FYNNEI. V shed 5 bases and J shed 3 bases, with 13 bases lying between them. The CDR3 runs 14 residues.

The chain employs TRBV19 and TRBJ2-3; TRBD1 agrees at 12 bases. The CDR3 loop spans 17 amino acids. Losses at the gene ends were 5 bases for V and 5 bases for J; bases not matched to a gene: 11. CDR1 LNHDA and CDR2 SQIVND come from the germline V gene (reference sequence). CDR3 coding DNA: TGTGCCAGTAGTGGGACAGGGGGCCCGGTTGGTATAGATACGCAGTATTTT. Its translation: CASSGTGGPVGIDTQYF. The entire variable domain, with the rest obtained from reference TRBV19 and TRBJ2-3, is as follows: DGGITQSPKYLFRKEGQNVTLSCEQNLNHDAMYWYRQDPGQGLRLIYYSQIVNDFQKGDIAEGYSVSREKKESFPLTVTSAQKNPTAFYLCASSGTGGPVGIDTQYFGPGTRLTVL.

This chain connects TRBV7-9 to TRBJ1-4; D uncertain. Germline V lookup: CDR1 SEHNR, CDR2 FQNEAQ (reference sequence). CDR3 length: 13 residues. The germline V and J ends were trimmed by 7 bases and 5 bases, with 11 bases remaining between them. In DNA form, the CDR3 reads TGTGCCAGCACCAACCCCGGGAATGAAAAACTGTTTTTT. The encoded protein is CASTNPGNEKLFF.

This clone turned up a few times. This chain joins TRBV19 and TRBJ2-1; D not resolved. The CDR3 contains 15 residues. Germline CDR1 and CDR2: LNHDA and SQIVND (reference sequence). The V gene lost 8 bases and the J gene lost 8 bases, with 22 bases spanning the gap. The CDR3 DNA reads TGTGCCAGTGGTTTCGGAGCCATAGGTATCGATGAGCAGTTCTTC. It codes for CASGFGAIGIDEQFF.

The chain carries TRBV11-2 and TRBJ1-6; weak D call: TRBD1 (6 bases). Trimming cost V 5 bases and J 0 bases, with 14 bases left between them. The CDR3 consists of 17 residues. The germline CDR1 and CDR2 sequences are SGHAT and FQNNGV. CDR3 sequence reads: CASSPRTASSYNSPLHF. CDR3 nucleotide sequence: TGTGCCAGCAGCCCCCGGACAGCGAGCTCCTATAATTCACCCCTCCACTTT.

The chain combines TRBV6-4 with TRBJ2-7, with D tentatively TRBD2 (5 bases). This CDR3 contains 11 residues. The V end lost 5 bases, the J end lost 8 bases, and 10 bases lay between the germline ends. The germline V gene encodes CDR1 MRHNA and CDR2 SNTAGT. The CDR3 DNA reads TGTGCCAGCAGTCCCGGGGAAAAGCAGTACTTC. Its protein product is CASSPGEKQYF.

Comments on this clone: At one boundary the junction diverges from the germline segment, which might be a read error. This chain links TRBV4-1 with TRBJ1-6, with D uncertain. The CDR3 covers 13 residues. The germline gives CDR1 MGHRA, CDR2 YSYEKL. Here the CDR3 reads CASSQGANLPLHF. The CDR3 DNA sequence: TGCGCCAGCAGCCAAGGTGCGAATTTACCCCTCCACTTT.

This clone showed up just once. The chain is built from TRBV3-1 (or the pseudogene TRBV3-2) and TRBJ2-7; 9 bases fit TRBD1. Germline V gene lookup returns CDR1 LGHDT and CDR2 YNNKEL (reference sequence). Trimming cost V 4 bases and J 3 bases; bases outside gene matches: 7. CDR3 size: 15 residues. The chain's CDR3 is CASSPGTGMGYEQYF. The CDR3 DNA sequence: TGTGCCAGCAGCCCGGGGACAGGGATGGGCTACGAGCAGTACTTC.

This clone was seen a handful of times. The CDR3 sequence: CASSSGTGVGTDTQYF. CDR3 in DNA: TGTGCCAGCAGTTCAGGGACAGGGGTTGGCACAGATACGCAGTATTTT. The chain recombines TRBV28 with TRBJ2-3; 10 bases are a match to TRBD1. CDR3 size: 16 residues. V lost 4 bases to trimming and J lost 1 base; unmatched junction nucleotides: 5. Germline V CDR1 and CDR2: MDHEN, SYDVKM.

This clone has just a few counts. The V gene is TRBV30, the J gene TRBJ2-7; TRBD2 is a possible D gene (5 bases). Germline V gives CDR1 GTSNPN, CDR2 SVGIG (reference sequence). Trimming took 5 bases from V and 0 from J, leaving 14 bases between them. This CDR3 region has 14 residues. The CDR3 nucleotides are TGTGCCTGGCCCCCGGGTGGGAGCTCCTACGAGCAGTACTTC. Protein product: CAWPPGGSSYEQYF.

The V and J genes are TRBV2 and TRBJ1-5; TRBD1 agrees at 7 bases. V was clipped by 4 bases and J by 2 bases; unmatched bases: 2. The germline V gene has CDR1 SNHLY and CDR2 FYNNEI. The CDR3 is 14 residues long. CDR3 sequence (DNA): TGTGCCAGCAGTGGTGACAGGGGCAATCAGCCCCAGCATTTT. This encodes CASSGDRGNQPQHF.

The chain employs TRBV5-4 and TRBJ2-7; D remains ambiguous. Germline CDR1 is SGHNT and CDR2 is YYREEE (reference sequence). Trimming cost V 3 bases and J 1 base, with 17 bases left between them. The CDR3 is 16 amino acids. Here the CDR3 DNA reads TGTGCCAGCAGCTACAAAACCTTAGACTGGTCCTACGAGCAGTACTTC. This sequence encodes CASSYKTLDWSYEQYF.

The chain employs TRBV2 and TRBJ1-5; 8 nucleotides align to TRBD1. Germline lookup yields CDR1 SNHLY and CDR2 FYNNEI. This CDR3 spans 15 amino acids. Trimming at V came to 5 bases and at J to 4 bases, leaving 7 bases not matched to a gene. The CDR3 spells CASSYTTGANQPQHF. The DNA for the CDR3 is TGTGCCAGCAGTTATACGACAGGGGCGAATCAGCCCCAGCATTTT.

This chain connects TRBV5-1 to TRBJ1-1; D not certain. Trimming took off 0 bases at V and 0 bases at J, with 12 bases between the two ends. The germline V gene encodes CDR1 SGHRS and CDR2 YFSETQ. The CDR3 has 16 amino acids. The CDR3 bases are TGCGCCAGCAGCTTGGAACGTCCCAGAATGAACACTGAAGCTTTCTTT. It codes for CASSLERPRMNTEAFF.

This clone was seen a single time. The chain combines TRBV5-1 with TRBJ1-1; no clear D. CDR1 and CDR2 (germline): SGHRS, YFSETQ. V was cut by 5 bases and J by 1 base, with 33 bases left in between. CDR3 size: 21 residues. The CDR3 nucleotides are TGCGCCAGCAGGCCCGGCGGGGTTGGGTTGAAGCCCTCGCTTTGGAACACTGAAGCTTTCTTT. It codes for CASRPGGVGLKPSLWNTEAFF.

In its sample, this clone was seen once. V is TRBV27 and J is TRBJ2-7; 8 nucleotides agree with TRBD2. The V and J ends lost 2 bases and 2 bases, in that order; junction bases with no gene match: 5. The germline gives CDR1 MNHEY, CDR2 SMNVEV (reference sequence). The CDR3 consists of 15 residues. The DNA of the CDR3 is TGTGCCAGCAGTTTAACAGCGGGGGCCGCCTACGAGCAGTACTTC. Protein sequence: CASSLTAGAAYEQYF.

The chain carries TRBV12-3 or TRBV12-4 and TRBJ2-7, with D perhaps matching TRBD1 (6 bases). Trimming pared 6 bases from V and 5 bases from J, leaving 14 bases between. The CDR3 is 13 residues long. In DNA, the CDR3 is TGTGCCAGCAGGATAACAGGGCTTAACGAGCAGTACTTC. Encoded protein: CASRITGLNEQYF.

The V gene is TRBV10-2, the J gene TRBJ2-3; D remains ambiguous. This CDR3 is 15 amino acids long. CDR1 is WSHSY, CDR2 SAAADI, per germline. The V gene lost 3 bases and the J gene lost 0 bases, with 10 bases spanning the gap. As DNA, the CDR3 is TGCGCCAGCAGTGATGACTTAACTAGCACAGATACGCAGTATTTT. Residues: CASSDDLTSTDTQYF.

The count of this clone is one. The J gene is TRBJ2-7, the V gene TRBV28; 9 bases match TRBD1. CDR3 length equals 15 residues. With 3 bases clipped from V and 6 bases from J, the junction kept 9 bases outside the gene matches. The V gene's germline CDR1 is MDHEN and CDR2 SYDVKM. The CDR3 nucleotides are TGTGCCAGCAGTTTTGTGGGGACAGGGAGGCTCGAGCAGTACTTC. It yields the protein CASSFVGTGRLEQYF.

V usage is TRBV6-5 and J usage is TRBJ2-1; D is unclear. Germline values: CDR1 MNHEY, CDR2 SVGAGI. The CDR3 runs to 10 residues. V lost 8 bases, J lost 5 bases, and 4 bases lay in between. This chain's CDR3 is CASADNEQFF. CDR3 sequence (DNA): TGTGCCAGCGCGGACAATGAGCAGTTCTTC.

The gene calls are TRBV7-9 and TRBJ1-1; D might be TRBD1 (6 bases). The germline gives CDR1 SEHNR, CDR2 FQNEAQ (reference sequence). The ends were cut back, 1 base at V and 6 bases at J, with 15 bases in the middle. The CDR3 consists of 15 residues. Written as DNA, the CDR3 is TGTGCCAGCAGCTTAGGACAGGAATATACGTCTGAAGCTTTCTTT. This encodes CASSLGQEYTSEAFF.

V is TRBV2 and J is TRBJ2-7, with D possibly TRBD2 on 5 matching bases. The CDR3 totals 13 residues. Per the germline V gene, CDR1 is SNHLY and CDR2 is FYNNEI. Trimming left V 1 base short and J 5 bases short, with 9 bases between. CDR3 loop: CASSEDGDNEQYF. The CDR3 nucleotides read TGTGCCAGCAGTGAAGACGGGGATAACGAGCAGTACTTC.